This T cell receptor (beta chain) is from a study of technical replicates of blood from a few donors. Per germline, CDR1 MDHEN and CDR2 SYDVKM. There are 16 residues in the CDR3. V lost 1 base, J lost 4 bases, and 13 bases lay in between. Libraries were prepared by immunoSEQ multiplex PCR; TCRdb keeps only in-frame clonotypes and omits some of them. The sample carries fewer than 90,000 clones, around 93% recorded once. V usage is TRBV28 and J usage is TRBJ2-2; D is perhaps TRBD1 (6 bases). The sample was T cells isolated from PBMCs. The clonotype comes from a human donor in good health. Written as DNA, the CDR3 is TGTGCCAGCAGTTTATCATACAGGGTGGTCACCGGGGAGCTGTTTTTT. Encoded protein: CASSLSYRVVTGELFF. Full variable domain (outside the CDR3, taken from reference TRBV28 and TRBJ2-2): DVKVTQSSRYLVKRTGEKVFLECVQDMDHENMFWYRQDPGLGLRLIYFSYDVKMKEKGDIPEGYSVSREKKERFSLILESASTNQTSMYLCASSLSYRVVTGELFFGEGSRLTVL.